Below, one T cell receptor beta chain is given with its context. PCR was performed using 60 Vbeta and 13 Jbeta primers. Produced via immunoSEQ multiplex PCR; TCRdb's table is partial and in-frame only. The sample lists 65,000 to 95,000 clones, 60% to 85% occurring once. These data are taken from a study of cytomegalovirus exposure and HLA in healthy donors. For the study at large: Drawn from HLA-typed donors, tens of millions of unique TCRs were held in an early data release.

Germline CDR1 SNHLY, CDR2 FYNNEI. The CDR3 is 14 residues long. V dropped 5 bases and J dropped 6 bases, with 14 bases sitting between them. The chain carries TRBV2 and TRBJ2-1; the D gene is possibly TRBD1 (7 bases). Sample: PBMCs. The source of this sequence is a man between 65 and 79 years old in good health and CMV-seronegative. CDR3 coding DNA: TGTGCCAGCAGTTCCTCCAGGGGGGTCAATGAGCAGTTCTTC. Translating gives CASSSSRGVNEQFF.